Below, 28 T cell receptor beta chains from the same sample are listed, as sequenced in a study of cytomegalovirus exposure and HLA in healthy donors. The PCR made use of 60 Vbeta and 13 Jbeta primers. Assay: immunoSEQ multiplex PCR; the TCRdb copy retains only in-frame clones and omits some. Of 90,000 to 120,000 clones listed, about 74% are singletons. Sequencing was done on a sample of PBMCs. The receptors derive from a woman aged 40 to 50 in good health and CMV-seropositive.

The V call is TRBV5-6, the J call TRBJ2-3; TRBD2 might be the D (7 bases). Germline CDR1 SGHDT, CDR2 YYEEEE. Trimming pared 5 bases from V and 1 base from J, leaving 14 bases between. This CDR3 has 15 residues. In nucleotides, the CDR3 is TGTGCCAGCAGGGAGGGGGGGCTCGGCACAGATACGCAGTATTTT. Translation gives CASREGGLGTDTQYF.

A few counts support this clone. The chain recombines TRBV20-1 with TRBJ2-7, with D perhaps matching TRBD2 (5 bases). V lost 5 bases and J 2 bases, leaving 7 bases between the germline ends. The germline gives CDR1 DFQATT, CDR2 SNEGSKA (reference sequence). The CDR3 sequence is 11 residues long. The CDR3 DNA follows: TGCAGTGCTCCCGGGGCCTACGAGCAGTACTTC. This encodes CSAPGAYEQYF.

The V and J genes are TRBV2 and TRBJ2-2, with 8 bases identical to TRBD1. V dropped 9 bases and J dropped 0; count of bases not matched to a gene: 6. The CDR3 consists of 15 residues. The germline gives CDR1 SNHLY, CDR2 FYNNEI. CDR3 amino acids: CASSWTGSNTGELFF. The CDR3 coding sequence is TGTGCCAGTAGCTGGACAGGGTCGAACACCGGGGAGCTGTTTTTT.

The rearrangement uses TRBV30 and TRBJ1-5; D perhaps matches TRBD1 (5 bases). CDR3 length equals 15 residues. In germline, CDR1 is GTSNPN, CDR2 SVGIG (reference sequence). V was cut by 1 base and J by 2 bases, with 12 bases left in between. CDR3 in DNA: TGTGCCTGGAGTGCTCACAGGTTACGCAATCAGCCCCAGCATTTT. Amino acids: CAWSAHRLRNQPQHF.

The chain uses TRBV6-1 and TRBJ1-1; 7 nucleotides match TRBD1. The CDR3 consists of 11 residues. J gave up 10 bases and V 5 bases, and 4 bases lay outside the gene matches. The germline CDR1 and CDR2 sequences are MNHNS and SASEGT. The CDR3 is CASSKGASAFF. The CDR3, as DNA: TGTGCCAGCAGTAAGGGGGCGTCAGCTTTCTTT.

The CDR3 is CASSPPRGADSNQPQHF. In DNA, the CDR3 is TGCGCCAGCAGCCCCCCCAGAGGCGCAGACAGCAATCAGCCCCAGCATTTT. V and J are TRBV5-1 and TRBJ1-5; unclear D gene. Trimming took 4 bases from V and 1 from J, leaving 18 bases between them. Germline loops: CDR1 SGHRS, CDR2 YFSETQ. This CDR3 contains 17 residues.

The chain employs TRBV5-1 and TRBJ1-6; possible D gene TRBD1, 5 bases. This CDR3 spans 15 amino acids. With 4 bases removed from V and 4 bases from J, the gap between germline ends came to 12 bases. Germline lookup yields CDR1 SGHRS and CDR2 YFSETQ. This CDR3 reads CASSPGDRYNSPLHF. The CDR3 region has the DNA TGCGCCAGCAGCCCCGGTGACAGATATAATTCACCCCTCCACTTT.

The CDR3 region is CSVPPVGGSGGYNEQFF. The CDR3 DNA follows: TGCAGCGTCCCTCCCGTTGGAGGTAGCGGGGGGTACAATGAGCAGTTCTTC. The chain recombines TRBV29-1 with TRBJ2-1; 10 positions match TRBD2. The CDR3 is 17 residues long. Germline V lookup: CDR1 SQVTM, CDR2 ANQGSEA. The trim removed 6 bases at V and 4 bases at J, leaving 15 bases unmatched.

The V gene is TRBV19, the J gene TRBJ1-2, with D maybe TRBD1 (5 bases). The CDR3 extends over 12 amino acids. V lost 8 bases and J lost 4, with 11 bases in between. Germline CDR1 and CDR2: LNHDA and SQIVND (reference sequence). The CDR3, as DNA: TGTGCCAGTCGTACAGGAATCTATGGCTACACCTTC. Its protein is CASRTGIYGYTF.

This clone showed up just once. V usage is TRBV7-9 and J usage is TRBJ1-1; D gene ambiguous. The V gene lost 5 bases and the J gene lost 7 bases, with 5 bases spanning the gap. The CDR3 length is 10 residues. The germline V gene encodes CDR1 SEHNR and CDR2 FQNEAQ (reference sequence). CDR3 residues: CASSLREAFF. The CDR3 DNA sequence: TGTGCCAGCAGCCTCCGTGAAGCTTTCTTT.

The rearrangement links TRBV19 to TRBJ1-1; the D gene is possibly TRBD1 (6 bases). The germline gives CDR1 LNHDA, CDR2 SQIVND (reference sequence). The CDR3 is 13 residues long. V lost 9 bases to trimming and J lost 3 bases, with 14 bases between them. DNA for the CDR3: TGTGCCAGGATGCGACGGACAGACACTGAAGCTTTCTTT. Protein product: CARMRRTDTEAFF.

CDR3 coding DNA: TGTGCCTGCACGAGTCACAGGGAGCCTGGGGCCAACGTCCTGACTTTC. Translated: CACTSHREPGANVLTF. The chain links TRBV7-9 to TRBJ2-6; tentative D call: TRBD1 (6 bases). V gave up 11 bases and J gave up 2 bases, with 19 bases separating them. This CDR3 has 16 amino acids. Germline V gene data show CDR1 as SEHNR and CDR2 as FQNEAQ (reference sequence). Full variable domain (missing parts from reference TRBV7-9 and TRBJ2-6): DTGVSQNPRHKITKRGQNVTFRCDPISEHNRLYWYRQTLGQGPEFLTYFQNEAQLEKSRLLSDRFSAERPKGSFSTLEIQRTEQGDSAMYLCACTSHREPGANVLTFGAGSRLTVL.

This clone was recorded a few times. The chain employs TRBV11-3 and TRBJ2-7; TRBD1 is a possible D gene (6 bases). The germline V gene has CDR1 SGHNT and CDR2 YENEEA. V was pared by 0 bases and J by 6 bases, with 9 bases between. The CDR3 runs to 13 residues. The CDR3 DNA reads as TGTGCCAGCAGCTTAGACACCAGGGGCGAGCAGTACTTC. Translated: CASSLDTRGEQYF.

The chain employs TRBV5-6 and TRBJ2-2; no definite D call. The V and J ends lost 2 bases and 0 bases respectively, with 5 bases between them. The length of the CDR3 is 14 residues. CDR1 is SGHDT and CDR2 is YYEEEE in the germline V gene. In DNA, the CDR3 is TGTGCCAGCAGCTTTACAGCGAACACCGGGGAGCTGTTTTTT. Translated, it gives CASSFTANTGELFF.

V gene TRBV11-2 combines with J gene TRBJ2-2, with D hard to call. Per the germline V gene, CDR1 is SGHAT and CDR2 is FQNNGV. The CDR3 is 16 amino acids. Trimming shortened V by 6 bases and J by 6 bases, and 20 bases separated the two germline ends. CDR3 sequence: CASRSDLAMVAGELFF. CDR3 bases: TGTGCCAGCAGGTCCGACTTGGCTATGGTTGCCGGGGAGCTGTTTTTT.

This clone was counted a few times. This chain connects TRBV10-2 to TRBJ2-7; a weak D match, TRBD2 (6 bases). Germline loops: CDR1 WSHSY, CDR2 SAAADI. The CDR3 consists of 14 residues. The V gene lost 5 bases and the J gene lost 3 bases, with 14 bases spanning the gap. The CDR3 here is CASSPGLGDYEQYF. The DNA of the CDR3 is TGCGCCAGCAGTCCGGGACTTGGGGACTACGAGCAGTACTTC.

This clone was found a few times. This chain uses TRBV10-3 with TRBJ1-3; TRBD1 is a possible D gene (5 bases). This CDR3 spans 15 amino acids. The V and J ends lost 10 bases and 2 bases respectively, with 18 bases between them. The V gene's germline CDR1 is ENHRY and CDR2 SYGVKD. The CDR3 spells CATEGRGIAGNTIYF. In nucleotides, the CDR3 is TGTGCCACCGAGGGGCGGGGTATCGCTGGAAACACCATATATTTT.

The gene calls are TRBV5-4 and TRBJ2-2; possibly TRBD2 for D (7 bases). Trimming removed 2 bases at V and 2 bases at J, with 13 bases between. There are 16 residues in the CDR3. The germline gives CDR1 SGHNT, CDR2 YYREEE (reference sequence). CDR3 DNA: TGTGCCAGCAGCTTTTCGGGGGGCGTCAACACCGGGGAGCTGTTTTTT. This translates into CASSFSGGVNTGELFF. The variable domain in full, completed from reference TRBV5-4 and TRBJ2-2, reads ETGVTQSPTHLIKTRGQQVTLRCSSQSGHNTVSWYQQALGQGPQFIFQYYREEENGRGNFPPRFSGLQFPNYSSELNVNALELDDSALYLCASSFSGGVNTGELFFGEGSRLTVL.

The chain couples TRBV2 to TRBJ2-7; D call uncertain. This CDR3 spans 13 amino acids. CDR1 and CDR2 from the germline V gene are SNHLY and FYNNEI. Trimming left V 7 bases short and J 0 bases short, with 10 bases between. The CDR3 loop is CASNSELSYEQYF. CDR3 in DNA: TGTGCCAGCAATTCCGAACTCTCCTACGAGCAGTACTTC.

The chain carries TRBV4-1 and TRBJ2-1; 16 bases line up with TRBD2. Trimming cost V 3 bases and J 7 bases; bases outside gene matches: 3. The CDR3 spans 16 residues. Germline V gene sequence: CDR1 MGHRA, CDR2 YSYEKL. The CDR3 is CASSQGLAGGHNEQFF. The CDR3 DNA reads TGCGCCAGCAGCCAGGGACTAGCGGGGGGGCATAATGAGCAGTTCTTC.

The chain has TRBV5-4 and TRBJ1-6; 10 bases agree with TRBD1. Trimming cost V 4 bases and J 9 bases; bases outside gene matches: 13. Germline V lookup: CDR1 SGHNT, CDR2 YYREEE (reference sequence). CDR3 length: 17 residues. The CDR3 spells CASSDGQGESVGSPLHF. The CDR3 bases are TGTGCCAGCAGCGACGGACAGGGGGAGTCGGTAGGTTCACCCCTCCACTTT.

In nucleotides, the CDR3 is TGTGCCTGGAGTGTAAAGGGGGCGGGCTATGGCTACACCTTC. As protein: CAWSVKGAGYGYTF. The chain uses TRBV30 and TRBJ1-2; TRBD1 matches 7 bases. The V segment lost 0 bases and the J segment 4 bases; nucleotides outside the gene matches: 5. This CDR3 comprises 14 residues. Germline V gene data show CDR1 as GTSNPN and CDR2 as SVGIG (reference sequence).

V and J are TRBV7-9 and TRBJ1-5; possibly TRBD1 for D (5 bases). The germline gives CDR1 SEHNR, CDR2 FQNEAQ (reference sequence). This CDR3 has 12 amino acids. CDR3 DNA sequence: TGTTCCTTGGGGGAGGGCAATCAGCCCCAGCATTTT. This encodes CSLGEGNQPQHF.

The chain combines TRBV19 with TRBJ1-1; D not resolved. Per germline, CDR1 LNHDA and CDR2 SQIVND (reference sequence). This CDR3 has 17 amino acids. Trimming took off 3 bases at V and 4 bases at J, with 21 bases between the two ends. The CDR3 is CASSINRVLEPFTEAFF. DNA of the CDR3: TGTGCCAGTAGTATTAATAGAGTATTGGAGCCTTTCACTGAAGCTTTCTTT.

This clone was counted only a few times. The chain links TRBV19 to TRBJ1-6, with 8 bases that match TRBD1. J gave up 5 bases and V 3 bases, and 9 bases lay outside the gene matches. The germline V gene has CDR1 LNHDA and CDR2 SQIVND (reference sequence). This CDR3 spans 17 amino acids. The CDR3: CASSMPPGGRDNSPLHF. In nucleotides, the CDR3 is TGTGCCAGTAGTATGCCCCCAGGGGGCCGTGATAATTCACCCCTCCACTTT.

The chain recombines TRBV11-2 with TRBJ1-1; 8 bases agree with TRBD1. Germline V gives CDR1 SGHAT, CDR2 FQNNGV. V dropped 4 bases and J dropped 3; count of bases not matched to a gene: 7. The CDR3 spans 15 residues. In nucleotides, the CDR3 is TGTGCCAGCAGCTACGACGGACAGGGTGACACTGAAGCTTTCTTT. Translation: CASSYDGQGDTEAFF.

This clone was picked up one time. This chain connects TRBV11-1 to TRBJ2-1, with TRBD1 matching over 7 bases. V dropped 4 bases and J dropped 2; count of bases not matched to a gene: 5. Germline V CDR1 and CDR2: SGHAT, FQDESV (reference sequence). The CDR3 loop spans 15 amino acids. The CDR3 here is CASSSTTGPYNEQFF. The CDR3 DNA reads TGTGCCAGCAGCTCCACGACAGGGCCCTACAATGAGCAGTTCTTC.

The V and J genes are TRBV7-8 and TRBJ1-2, with TRBD1 matching over 8 bases. This CDR3 is 14 amino acids long. The V gene's germline CDR1 is SGHVS and CDR2 FQNEAQ. Trimming cost V 8 bases and J 3 bases; bases outside gene matches: 8. CDR3 region: CASRGQGIYYGYTF. CDR3 in DNA: TGTGCCAGCCGCGGACAGGGTATCTACTATGGCTACACCTTC.